These T cell receptor beta chains were read from a single sample in a study of regulatory dendritic cells for organ transplantation. No antigen has been assigned to these receptors. Sequencing used immunoSEQ multiplex PCR; TCRdb keeps in-frame clones, though not all of them. The sample includes some 13,000 clones, just under 80% of them seen just once. The sequencing input was naive CD8+ T cells from blood cultured with regulatory dendritic cells. These receptor sequences come from a human donor in good health. The CDR3 runs from the conserved cysteine through the conserved F or W. D genes are given only for firm matches. Clone size appears in some rows only: once, few, many, or a class for an expanded clone.

size: .; V: TRBV16; J: TRBJ1-4; D: .; DNA: TGTGCCAGCAGCCGAGGGACTGATGCAACTAATGAAAAACTGTTTTTT; CDR3: CASSRGTDATNEKLFF
size: .; V: TRBV29-1; J: TRBJ1-5; D: TRBD1; DNA: TGCAGCGTCAGGACAGGGGGGGGCAATCAGCCCCAGCATTTT; CDR3: CSVRTGGGNQPQHF
size: .; V: TRBV6-4; J: TRBJ2-1; D: .; DNA: TGTGCCAGCAGACTAGATAGCTACAATGAGCAGTTCTTC; CDR3: CASRLDSYNEQFF
size: once; V: TRBV7-9; J: TRBJ1-4; D: TRBD1; DNA: TGTGCCAGCAGTTTCTCGGGACAGGGGTCGGAAAAACTGTTTTTT; CDR3: CASSFSGQGSEKLFF
size: .; V: TRBV6-5; J: TRBJ2-1; D: .; DNA: TGTGCCAGCAGTTCAGAAGCAGGTTCCTACAATGAGCAGTTCTTC; CDR3: CASSSEAGSYNEQFF
size: few; V: TRBV7-3; J: TRBJ2-3; D: TRBD2; DNA: TGTGCCAGCAGCTTAAGCGGGGGGGCTGCAGATACGCAGTATTTT; CDR3: CASSLSGGAADTQYF
size: .; V: TRBV4-2; J: TRBJ1-1; D: .; DNA: TGTGCCAGCAGCCAACCTTGGGGCTTGAACACTGAAGCTTTCTTT; CDR3: CASSQPWGLNTEAFF
size: .; V: TRBV7-9; J: TRBJ2-7; D: .; DNA: TGTGCCAGCAGCTTTAGGGGGAATAGCCCCTACGAGCAGTACTTC; CDR3: CASSFRGNSPYEQYF
size: .; V: TRBV5-6; J: TRBJ1-1; D: TRBD1; DNA: TGTGCCAGCAGCTCGACAGGGGTCACTGAAGCTTTCTTT; CDR3: CASSSTGVTEAFF
size: .; V: TRBV2; J: TRBJ1-2; D: .; DNA: TGTGCCAGCAGTGTGGACAACTTTCATGGCTACACCTTC; CDR3: CASSVDNFHGYTF
size: .; V: TRBV7-2; J: TRBJ2-7; D: .; DNA: TGTGCCAGCAGCCAGTACCTGTACTACGAGCAGTACTTC; CDR3: CASSQYLYYEQYF
size: .; V: TRBV6-6; J: TRBJ1-5; D: TRBD1; DNA: TGTGCCAGCAGTTTCAGGGACAGGGTTAGGGATCAGCCCCAGCATTTT; CDR3: CASSFRDRVRDQPQHF
size: .; V: TRBV9; J: TRBJ2-7; D: .; DNA: TGTGCCAGCAGCGTCGGGGACAAGTCGTACGAGCAGTACTTC; CDR3: CASSVGDKSYEQYF
size: .; V: TRBV7-9; J: TRBJ2-3; D: .; DNA: TGTGCCAGCAGGTTAGGGGCCGGTGGGGATACGCAGTATTTT; CDR3: CASRLGAGGDTQYF
size: .; V: TRBV6-5; J: TRBJ1-1; D: .; DNA: TGTGCCAGCAGTTACTCGATGGCGAACACTGAAGCTTTCTTT; CDR3: CASSYSMANTEAFF
size: .; V: TRBV10-3; J: TRBJ1-3; D: .; DNA: TGTGCCATCACCGCCGGACAGACCCCTGGAAACACCATATATTTT; CDR3: CAITAGQTPGNTIYF
size: .; V: TRBV5-5; J: TRBJ2-2; D: TRBD1; DNA: TGTGCCAGCAGCTTAGAGGGGGCGGACGGGGAGCTGTTTTTT; CDR3: CASSLEGADGELFF
size: once; V: TRBV5-1; J: TRBJ1-1; D: .; DNA: TGCGCCAGCAGCTCCGTATCTGAAGCTTTCTTT; CDR3: CASSSVSEAFF
size: .; V: TRBV27; J: TRBJ2-1; D: .; DNA: TGTGCCAGCAGTTCCGGACACCCAAATGAGCAGTTCTTC; CDR3: CASSSGHPNEQFF